One sample yielded the 16 T cell receptor beta chains listed below, sequenced in a study of T cells in women clearing cervical HPV infection. The data were produced by immunoSEQ multiplex PCR, yet TCRdb's version contains in-frame clones alone and is incomplete. This sample's table has tens of thousands of clones. The material sequenced was blood buffy coat. These receptors all stem from a woman aged 18-69 years with a cervical HPV16 infection that either progressed to CIN3+ or cleared (not recorded which).

About this clone: The sequenced fragment ends 3 residues before the CDR3 boundary, so the rest is inferred from the germline J gene. This rearrangement joins TRBV6-1 to TRBJ1-2; the D is unclear. The CDR3 totals 13 residues. Germline lookup yields CDR1 MNHNS and CDR2 SASEGT. CDR3 sequence: CASSEGGSYDYTF. The sequenced CDR3 bases are TGTGCCAGCAGTGAAGGAGGGTCCTACGAC.

As for this clone: The DNA ends 3 residues before the CDR3 does, and the rest of the CDR3 is filled in from the germline J gene. The chain couples TRBV10-3 to TRBJ2-7; D not resolved. The CDR3 consists of 11 residues. Trimming removed 2 bases from V and 3 bases from J, with 2 bases in between. The germline V gene encodes CDR1 ENHRY and CDR2 SYGVKD. The sequenced CDR3 bases are TGTGCCATCAGTGAGCTCTACGAG. Its translation is CAISELYE. The full-length CDR3 reads as CAISELYEQYF.

As concerns this clone: The read ends 3 residues before the CDR3 terminus; that terminus is restored from the germline J gene. The gene calls are TRBV6-1 and TRBJ2-1; possibly TRBD1 for D (6 bases). The ends were cut back, 4 bases at V and 1 base at J, with 14 bases in the middle. The germline V gene encodes CDR1 MNHNS and CDR2 SASEGT. The CDR3 contains 16 residues. Here the CDR3 reads CASSGQQGSSYNEQFF. CDR3 DNA (partial): TGTGCCAGCAGTGGGCAGCAGGGGTCTTCCTACAATGAG.

Details on this clone: The CDR3 is cut off 3 residues early in the read; its end comes from the germline J gene. The J gene is TRBJ1-2, the V gene TRBV7-8, with 11 bases matching TRBD1. The CDR3 has 16 amino acids. Germline assignment: CDR1 SGHVS and CDR2 FQNEAQ. V dropped 5 bases and J dropped 5; count of bases not matched to a gene: 10. CDR3 sequence: CASSPGTGGTFYGYTF. CDR3 DNA (partial): TGTGCCAGCAGCCCCGGGACAGGGGGGACCTTTTATGGC.

For this clone: The read ends 3 residues before the CDR3 terminus; that terminus is restored from the germline J gene. This chain links TRBV30 with TRBJ1-2; D call uncertain. Trimming took 0 bases from V and 0 from J, leaving 5 bases between them. Germline V gives CDR1 GTSNPN, CDR2 SVGIG (reference sequence). This CDR3 comprises 13 residues. The DNA read from the CDR3 is TGTGCCTGGAGTGTAGGGTCTAACTATGGC. Translated: CAWSVGSNYG. The entire CDR3 sequence reads CAWSVGSNYGYTF.

About this clone itself: Coverage ceases 3 residues before the CDR3 finishes, and the germline J gene fills in the end. This chain connects TRBV7-6 to TRBJ2-2, with 10 bases fitting TRBD2. The length of the CDR3 is 18 residues. The germline V gene encodes CDR1 SGHVS and CDR2 FNYEAQ. Germline trimming cut 5 bases from V and 5 bases from J; bases unmatched to any gene: 14. The CDR3 loop is CASSPVGSSGRFTGELFF. The DNA read from the CDR3 is TGTGCCAGCAGCCCAGTGGGGTCTAGCGGGAGATTTACCGGGGAG.

On this clone itself: The missing CDR3 end, 3 residues past where the read stops, is filled in from the germline J gene. The chain uses TRBV11-2 and TRBJ2-7; TRBD2 is a possible D gene (6 bases). Per germline, CDR1 SGHAT and CDR2 FQNNGV. The length of the CDR3 is 14 residues. V lost 1 base and J lost 2, with 9 bases in between. The CDR3: CASSLGGITYEQYF. CDR3 bases read: TGTGCCAGCAGCTTAGGCGGGATTACCTACGAG.

The CDR3 DNA, read in part, is TGCGCCAGCAGCCCACAGGGGGACACTGAA. Protein product: CASSPQGDTE. In full, the CDR3 is CASSPQGDTEAFF. The V call is TRBV5-1, the J call TRBJ1-1; 8 bases map to TRBD1. The CDR3 goes on 3 residues after the read ends, and that part is filled in from the germline J gene. Germline trimming cut 4 bases from V and 3 bases from J; bases unmatched to any gene: 2. The CDR3 covers 13 residues. Germline V gene data show CDR1 as SGHRS and CDR2 as YFSETQ.

With respect to this clone: The missing CDR3 end, 3 residues past where the read stops, is filled in from the germline J gene. The chain combines TRBV20-1 with TRBJ1-2, with D possibly TRBD1 on 5 matching bases. The germline V gene encodes CDR1 DFQATT and CDR2 SNEGSKA (reference sequence). The V end was cut by 6 bases, the J end by 4 bases, with 15 bases between. The CDR3 runs 13 residues. The part of the CDR3 DNA that was read is TGCAGTGCCAGGGAGCTGCACTTCTATGGC. This translates into CSARELHFYG. The whole CDR3 protein reads CSARELHFYGYTF.

Comment on this clone: The read ends 3 residues before the CDR3 terminus; that terminus is restored from the germline J gene. This chain links TRBV6-2 or TRBV6-3 with TRBJ2-1; TRBD2 is a possible D gene (6 bases). Germline V gene data show CDR1 as MNHEY and CDR2 as SVGEGT. CDR3 size: 13 residues. The germline V and J ends were trimmed by 5 bases and 5 bases, with 10 bases remaining between them. Partial CDR3 DNA: TGTGCCAGCAGTACTGGGACTCACAATGAG. Translation gives CASSTGTHNE. The entire CDR3 protein reads CASSTGTHNEQFF.

CDR3 residues: CATTIGGRVEGGYTF. The CDR3 bases that were read are TGTGCCACCACAATAGGAGGCAGGGTAGAAGGTGGC. The chain employs TRBV19 and TRBJ1-2, with D tentatively TRBD1 (5 bases). The read finishes 3 residues shy of the CDR3 end, and the germline J gene is used to complete it. V lost 10 bases, J lost 7 bases, and 25 bases lay in between. The CDR3 consists of 15 residues. Per the germline V gene, CDR1 is LNHDA and CDR2 is SQIVND (reference sequence).

A remark on this clone: Coverage ceases 3 residues before the CDR3 finishes, and the germline J gene fills in the end. The genes are TRBV10-2 and TRBJ1-5; no clear D. The CDR3 has 15 residues. Trimming removed 0 bases from V and 2 bases from J, with 8 bases in between. The germline gives CDR1 WSHSY, CDR2 SAAADI. CDR3 DNA, as far as it was read: TGCGCCAGCAGTGAGTCCGTCAAGGGCAATCAGCCC. Its translation: CASSESVKGNQP. The full CDR3 protein reads CASSESVKGNQPQHF.

The CDR3 reads CASSYPWTGYGYTF. Partial CDR3 DNA: TGTGCCAGCAGCTACCCCTGGACAGGGTATGGC. The chain is built from TRBV5-6 and TRBJ1-2, with TRBD1 matching 8 bases. Coverage ceases 3 residues before the CDR3 finishes, and the germline J gene fills in the end. The J segment lost 5 bases and the V segment lost 3 bases, leaving 6 bases of the junction unmatched. Germline V gene data show CDR1 as SGHDT and CDR2 as YYEEEE. This CDR3 has 14 residues.

Comment on this clone: The CDR3 goes on 3 residues after the read ends, and that part is filled in from the germline J gene. The rearrangement uses TRBV6-2 or TRBV6-3 and TRBJ1-1, with D possibly being TRBD1 (6 bases). Trimming cost V 2 bases and J 1 base, with 14 bases left between them. The CDR3 contains 16 residues. CDR1 MNHEY and CDR2 SVGEGT come from the germline V gene. Incomplete CDR3 DNA: TGTGCCAGCAGTTACATTTCCGGGACACCGAACACTGAA. Encoded protein: CASSYISGTPNTE. The whole CDR3 protein reads CASSYISGTPNTEAFF.

As to this clone: The observed sequence ends 3 residues before the CDR3 terminus, with the missing tail filled in from the germline J gene. The rearrangement uses TRBV7-8 and TRBJ1-1; D is undetermined. Between the trimmed V and J ends, which lost 1 base and 4 bases, there was a span of 13 bases. This CDR3 is 15 amino acids long. The V gene's germline CDR1 is SGHVS and CDR2 FQNEAQ. The CDR3: CASSLGIGLGTEAFF. The CDR3 bases that were read are TGTGCCAGCAGCTTAGGAATAGGGTTGGGCACTGAA.

As concerns this clone: The read terminates 3 residues ahead of where the CDR3 ends, so the germline J gene completes it. The chain is built from TRBV20-1 and TRBJ2-1, with D maybe TRBD1 (5 bases). Germline-derived CDR1 and CDR2 are DFQATT and SNEGSKA (reference sequence). The CDR3 runs 14 residues. Trimming shortened V by 7 bases and J by 1 base, and 14 bases separated the two germline ends. The DNA read from the CDR3 is TGCAGTGGGGTATCAGGGTTATCCTACAATGAG. Its protein product is CSGVSGLSYNE. The whole CDR3 protein is CSGVSGLSYNEQFF.